This record looks at one TCR beta chain sequence and its context. The sample belongs to a study of blood T cell repertoires in COVID-19. At the level of the study: Acute and convalescent COVID-19 samples came from the United States, Italy and Spain. PBMCs, B-cell-depleted T cells, or T cells provided the cDNA or gDNA that made up the material.

Source study methods: Amplification of reference gene primers was used by the study to estimate nucleated cell counts. Sequenced by immunoSEQ multiplex PCR; TCRdb stores in-frame clones only, minus some. For V, J and clone size, that table is used; D and trimming come from the DNA. The table includes roughly 140,000 clones, around 80% detected once. V shed 6 bases and J 3 bases; nucleotides not matched to a gene: 4. Germline V gene data show CDR1 as SNHLY and CDR2 as FYNNEI. There are 13 residues in the CDR3. The sample comprised peripheral blood. V and J are TRBV2 and TRBJ1-1, with TRBD1 identical over 7 bases. The TCR was taken from a woman aged 45 to 65 in a cohort sampled during active or convalescent COVID-19. The CDR3 protein is CASRQGVDTEAFF. CDR3 bases: TGTGCCAGCAGGCAGGGGGTTGACACTGAAGCTTTCTTT. Using reference TRBV2 and TRBJ1-1 for the parts outside the CDR3, the full variable domain is EPEVTQTPSHQVTQMGQEVILRCVPISNHLYFYWYRQILGQKVEFLVSFYNNEISEKSEIFDDQFSVERPDGSNFTLKIRSTKLEDSAMYFCASRQGVDTEAFFGQGTRLTVV.